Listed here are 11 T cell receptor beta chains from one sample, sequenced in a study of PD-1 blockade in classical Hodgkin lymphoma. The repertoire was sequenced with immunoSEQ multiplex PCR; TCRdb's copy has only in-frame clones and lacks some. The profile shows tens of thousands of clones, approximately 91% of them singletons. Time point defined: newly diagnosed, previously untreated cHL patient sample. Specimen: peripheral blood mononuclear cells (PBMCs). These receptors all come from a human donor with classical Hodgkin lymphoma.

The rearrangement joins TRBV27 to TRBJ1-1; D uncertain. The V end was cut by 0 bases, the J end by 4 bases, with 15 bases between. CDR1 and CDR2 from the germline V gene are MNHEY and SMNVEV (reference sequence). The length of the CDR3 is 16 residues. This chain's CDR3 is CASSLSRRIQTTEAFF. Here the CDR3 DNA reads TGTGCCAGCAGTTTATCGAGACGTATACAGACCACTGAAGCTTTCTTT.

This chain links TRBV9 with TRBJ1-2; no definite D call. CDR1 SGDLS and CDR2 YYNGEE come from the germline V gene. Trimming took off 0 bases at V and 2 bases at J, with 11 bases between the two ends. The CDR3 has 15 amino acids. This CDR3 reads CASSVGDNKNYGYTF. In DNA, the CDR3 is TGTGCCAGCAGCGTAGGTGACAATAAAAACTATGGCTACACCTTC.

Here the CDR3 reads CASSPQQAPEPQHF. In nucleotides, the CDR3 is TGTGCCAGCTCACCACAGCAGGCTCCAGAGCCCCAGCATTTT. The V gene is TRBV18, the J gene TRBJ1-5, with unresolved D. The CDR3 totals 14 residues. V lost 1 base, J lost 8 bases, and 12 bases lay in between. Per germline, CDR1 KGHSH and CDR2 LQKENI.

This clone was seen once. This sample includes further DNA sequences coding for the same CDR3. The V call is TRBV4-1, the J call TRBJ1-4; D gene ambiguous. The CDR3 is made up of 14 amino acids. V lost 3 bases and J lost 3, with 8 bases in between. Germline loops: CDR1 MGHRA, CDR2 YSYEKL. As DNA, the CDR3 is TGCGCCAGCAGCCAGGGTCTTGCTAATGAAAAACTGTTTTTT. Amino acid sequence: CASSQGLANEKLFF.

The chain employs TRBV9 and TRBJ1-6; a possible D gene is TRBD1 (5 bases). Trimming removed 3 bases at V and 11 bases at J, with 15 bases between. In germline, CDR1 is SGDLS, CDR2 YYNGEE. The CDR3 sequence is 14 residues long. The CDR3 here is CASSAEGGGTPLHF. CDR3 nucleotide sequence: TGTGCCAGCAGCGCCGAAGGCGGGGGTACACCCCTCCACTTT.

This sequence joins TRBV6-6 and TRBJ2-7, with a weak D call TRBD1 (6 bases). V gave up 5 bases and J gave up 2 bases, with 13 bases separating them. The V gene's germline CDR1 is MNHNY and CDR2 SVGAGI (reference sequence). This CDR3 spans 14 amino acids. The CDR3 reads CASSPGTTTYEQYV. In nucleotides, the CDR3 is TGTGCCAGCAGTCCCGGGACAACCACCTACGAGCAGTACGTC.

This sequence joins TRBV5-6 and TRBJ2-1, with D perhaps TRBD1 or TRBD2 (5 bases each). The CDR3 length is 13 residues. The germline V gene encodes CDR1 SGHDT and CDR2 YYEEEE. With 4 bases removed from V and 6 bases from J, the gap between germline ends came to 11 bases. The CDR3 sequence: CASSVGTANEQFF. DNA of the CDR3: TGTGCCAGCAGCGTCGGGACGGCCAATGAGCAGTTCTTC.

The rearrangement links TRBV5-5 to TRBJ2-2; D not certain. Trimming took off 2 bases at V and 6 bases at J, with 8 bases between the two ends. Germline CDR1 is SGHKS and CDR2 is YYEKEE (reference sequence). The CDR3 is 13 residues long. The CDR3 here is CASSFYLAGELFF. For the CDR3, the DNA is TGTGCCAGCAGCTTCTATTTGGCCGGGGAGCTGTTTTTT. The whole variable domain, filled in from reference TRBV5-5 and TRBJ2-2, reads DAGVTQSPTHLIKTRGQQVTLRCSPISGHKSVSWYQQVLGQGPQFIFQYYEKEERGRGNFPDRFSARQFPNYSSELNVNALLLGDSALYLCASSFYLAGELFFGEGSRLTVL.

This chain links TRBV19 with TRBJ1-4, with D hard to call. CDR3 length equals 12 residues. Germline-derived CDR1 and CDR2 are LNHDA and SQIVND (reference sequence). Trimming shortened V by 10 bases and J by 2 bases, and 8 bases separated the two germline ends. The DNA for the CDR3 is TGTGCCACCGGGCTTACTAATGAAAAACTGTTTTTT. This encodes CATGLTNEKLFF.

The chain carries TRBV5-1 and TRBJ1-2, with 12 bases identical to TRBD1. V lost 4 bases, J lost 2 bases, and 12 bases stayed unmatched. Per germline, CDR1 SGHRS and CDR2 YFSETQ. The CDR3 totals 18 residues. The CDR3 spells CASSRTGTGGGWNYGYTF. In DNA, the CDR3 is TGCGCCAGCAGCAGAACCGGGACAGGGGGCGGATGGAACTATGGCTACACCTTC. The whole variable domain, remainder taken from reference TRBV5-1 and TRBJ1-2, is KAGVTQTPRYLIKTRGQQVTLSCSPISGHRSVSWYQQTPGQGLQFLFEYFSETQRNKGNFPGRFSGRQFSNSRSEMNVSTLELGDSALYLCASSRTGTGGGWNYGYTFGSGTRLTVV.

This chain uses TRBV7-3 with TRBJ2-7; the match to TRBD2 covers 7 bases. CDR3 length: 17 residues. The germline V gene encodes CDR1 SGHTA and CDR2 FQGTGA. The trim removed 7 bases at V and 3 bases at J, leaving 18 bases unmatched. Here the CDR3 reads CASTSAPPASGDYEQYF. In nucleotides, the CDR3 is TGTGCCAGCACCAGTGCCCCCCCGGCTAGCGGTGACTACGAGCAGTACTTC.